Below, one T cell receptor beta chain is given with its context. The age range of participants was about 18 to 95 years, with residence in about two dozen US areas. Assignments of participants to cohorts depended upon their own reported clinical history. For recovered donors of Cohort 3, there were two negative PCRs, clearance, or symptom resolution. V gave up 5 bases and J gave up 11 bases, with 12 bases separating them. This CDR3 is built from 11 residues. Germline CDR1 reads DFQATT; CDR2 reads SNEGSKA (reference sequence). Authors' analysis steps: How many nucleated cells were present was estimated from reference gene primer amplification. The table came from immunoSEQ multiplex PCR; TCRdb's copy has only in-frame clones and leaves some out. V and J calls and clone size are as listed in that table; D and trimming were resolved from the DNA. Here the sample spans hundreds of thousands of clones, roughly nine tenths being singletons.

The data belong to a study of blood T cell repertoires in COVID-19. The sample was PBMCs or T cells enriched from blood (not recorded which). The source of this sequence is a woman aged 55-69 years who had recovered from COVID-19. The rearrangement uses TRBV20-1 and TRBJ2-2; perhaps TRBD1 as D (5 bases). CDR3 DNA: TGCAGTGCTGATAAGGGGTCTGAGCTGTTTTTT. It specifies CSADKGSELFF.